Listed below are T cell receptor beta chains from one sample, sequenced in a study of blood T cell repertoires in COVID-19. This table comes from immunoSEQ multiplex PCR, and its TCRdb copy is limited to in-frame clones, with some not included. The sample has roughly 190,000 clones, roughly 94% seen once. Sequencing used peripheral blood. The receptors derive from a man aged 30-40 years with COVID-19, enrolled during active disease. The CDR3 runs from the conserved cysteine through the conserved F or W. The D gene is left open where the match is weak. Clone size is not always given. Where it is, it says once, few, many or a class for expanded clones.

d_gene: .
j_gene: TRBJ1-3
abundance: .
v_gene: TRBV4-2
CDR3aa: CASSQDPGEAGNTIYF
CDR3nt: TGTGCCAGCAGCCAGGACCCAGGGGAAGCTGGAAACACCATATATTTT

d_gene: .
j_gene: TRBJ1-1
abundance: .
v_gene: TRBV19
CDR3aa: CASSIGRGFYTEAFF
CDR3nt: TGTGCCAGTAGTATAGGCAGGGGCTTCTACACTGAAGCTTTCTTT

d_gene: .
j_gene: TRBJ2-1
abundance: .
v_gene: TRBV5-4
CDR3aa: CASSLQTYLGYNEQFF
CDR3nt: TGTGCCAGCAGCTTGCAAACCTACCTAGGCTACAATGAGCAGTTCTTC

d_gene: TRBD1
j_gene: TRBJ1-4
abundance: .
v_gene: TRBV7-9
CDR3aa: CASSRQGHNEKLFF
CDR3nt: TGTGCCAGCAGCCGACAGGGCCACAATGAAAAACTGTTTTTT

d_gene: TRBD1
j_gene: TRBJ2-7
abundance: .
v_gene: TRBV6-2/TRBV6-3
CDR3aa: CASSSPRQGAHHEQYF
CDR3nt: TGTGCCAGCAGTTCCCCCCGACAGGGGGCACACCACGAGCAGTACTTC

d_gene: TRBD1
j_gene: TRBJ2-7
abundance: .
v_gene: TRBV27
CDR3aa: CASRRTGGYEQYF
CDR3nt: TGTGCCAGCAGACGGACAGGGGGATACGAGCAGTACTTC

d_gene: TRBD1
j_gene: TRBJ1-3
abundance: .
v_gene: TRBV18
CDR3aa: CASSPTGTGDSGNTIYF
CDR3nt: TGTGCCAGCTCGCCCACCGGGACAGGGGACTCTGGAAACACCATATATTTT

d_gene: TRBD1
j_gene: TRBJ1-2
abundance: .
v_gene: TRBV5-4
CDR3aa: CASSHLRDRDYGYTF
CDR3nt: TGTGCCAGCAGCCATCTCAGAGACAGGGACTATGGCTACACCTTC

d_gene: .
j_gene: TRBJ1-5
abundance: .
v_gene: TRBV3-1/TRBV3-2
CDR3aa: CASSRANQPQHF
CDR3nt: TGTGCCAGCAGCCGAGCAAATCAGCCCCAGCATTTT

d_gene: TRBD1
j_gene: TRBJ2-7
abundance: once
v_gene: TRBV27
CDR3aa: CASSPGQGRGSPYEQYF
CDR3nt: TGTGCCAGCAGCCCCGGACAGGGAAGAGGTAGCCCTTACGAGCAGTACTTC

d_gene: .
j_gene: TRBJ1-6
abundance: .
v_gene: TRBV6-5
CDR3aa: CASRFQGGRAPLHF
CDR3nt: TGTGCCAGCAGATTCCAAGGGGGAAGGGCACCCCTCCACTTT

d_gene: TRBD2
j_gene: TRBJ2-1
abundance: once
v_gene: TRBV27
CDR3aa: CASSSLGGAGNEQFF
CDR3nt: TGTGCCAGCTCCTCCCTGGGAGGGGCCGGGAATGAGCAGTTCTTC

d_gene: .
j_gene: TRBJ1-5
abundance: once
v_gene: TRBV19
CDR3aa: CASGQYNQPQHF
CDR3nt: TGTGCCAGCGGACAGTACAATCAGCCCCAGCATTTT

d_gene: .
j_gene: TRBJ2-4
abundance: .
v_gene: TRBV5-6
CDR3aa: CASSLQGVSGIQYF
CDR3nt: TGTGCCAGCAGCTTGCAAGGGGTCTCGGGCATTCAGTACTTC

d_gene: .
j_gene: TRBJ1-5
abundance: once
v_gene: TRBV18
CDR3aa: CASSRGRSNQPQHF
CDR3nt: TGTGCCAGCTCACGAGGGAGGAGCAATCAGCCCCAGCATTTT

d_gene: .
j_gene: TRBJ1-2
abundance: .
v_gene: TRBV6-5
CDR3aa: CASSPRHRNYGYTF
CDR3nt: TGTGCCAGCAGTCCCAGGCACAGAAACTATGGCTACACCTTC

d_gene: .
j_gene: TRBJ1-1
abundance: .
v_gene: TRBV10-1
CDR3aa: CASSGHPNTEAFF
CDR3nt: TGCGCCAGCAGTGGACACCCGAACACTGAAGCTTTCTTT